The table lists the clone carrying this T cell receptor (beta chain) with many counts. No antigen is known for it. This specimen belongs to a study of CD8 T cells in ankylosing spondylitis. Notes on the study in general: Some of the motif variants had earlier been found in reactive arthritis patients' fluid and blood. As for the disease-linked clones, they showed a CD8+ phenotype and occurred at relatively low frequencies in peripheral blood.

Quantitative barcoded 5'-RACE was used to prepare TCR beta libraries. TCRdb re-called the 5' RACE reads through MiXCR, storing one row per CDR3 protein. This table has 200,000 to 250,000 distinct CDR3 sequences, around 8% appearing once. This CDR3 has 12 amino acids. V was pared by 10 bases and J by 7 bases, with 16 bases between. From germline, CDR1 is MNHNS and CDR2 SASEGT. The specimen was blood, either unsorted or a sorted T cell fraction (not recorded which). The sequence was collected from a female donor with ankylosing spondylitis or in good health (not recorded which). The chain has TRBV6-1 and TRBJ1-2; D not resolved. The CDR3 bases are TGTGCCACCCCCCGGCTTTGGGGTGGCTACACCTTC. Residues: CATPRLWGGYTF.